The 21 T cell receptor beta chains presented below share a single source sample, sequenced in a study of cytomegalovirus exposure and HLA in healthy donors. PCR primers comprised 60 Vbeta and 13 Jbeta primers. TCRdb keeps only in-frame clones here, not all; method: immunoSEQ multiplex PCR. The data show about 120,000 clones, approximately 72% seen once. Input material: PBMCs. Receptors were obtained from a woman aged 40 to 49 in good health and CMV-seropositive.

The chain links TRBV7-9 to TRBJ1-5; D remains ambiguous. Between the trimmed V and J ends, which lost 2 bases and 4 bases, there was a span of 6 bases. Germline CDR1 is SEHNR and CDR2 is FQNEAQ (reference sequence). This CDR3 is 13 amino acids long. CDR3 amino acids: CASSLTQNQPQHF. The DNA of the CDR3 is TGTGCCAGCAGCTTAACTCAAAATCAGCCCCAGCATTTT. Using reference TRBV7-9 and TRBJ1-5 for the parts outside the CDR3, the full variable domain is DTGVSQNPRHKITKRGQNVTFRCDPISEHNRLYWYRQTLGQGPEFLTYFQNEAQLEKSRLLSDRFSAERPKGSFSTLEIQRTEQGDSAMYLCASSLTQNQPQHFGDGTRLSIL.

The chain employs TRBV5-4 and TRBJ2-7, with 7 bases lining up with TRBD1. V lost 2 bases and J lost 5; bases outside the gene matches: 7. Germline V gene lookup returns CDR1 SGHNT and CDR2 YYREEE (reference sequence). This CDR3 has 14 residues. The CDR3 sequence is CASSLDRAFNEQYF. The CDR3 nucleotides are TGTGCCAGCAGCTTAGACAGGGCATTCAACGAGCAGTACTTC.

This clone was found a few times. V is TRBV6-1 and J is TRBJ2-6, with a weak D call TRBD1 (6 bases). Germline lookup yields CDR1 MNHNS and CDR2 SASEGT. V was clipped by 4 bases and J by 0 bases, with 7 bases between them. CDR3 length: 15 amino acids. CDR3 sequence (DNA): TGTGCCAGCAGTGGAGGGGGCTCTGGGGCCAACGTCCTGACTTTC. As protein: CASSGGGSGANVLTF.

The gene calls are TRBV5-1 and TRBJ2-2; possibly TRBD2 for D (6 bases). With 0 bases removed from V and 7 bases from J, the gap between germline ends came to 10 bases. The CDR3 is 14 residues long. Germline CDR1 SGHRS, CDR2 YFSETQ. The CDR3 DNA is TGCGCCAGCAGCTTGGCTGTGGGAGGCGGGGAGCTGTTTTTT. Translating it yields CASSLAVGGGELFF.

The chain is built from TRBV10-3 and TRBJ2-5; 11 bases map to TRBD1. Per germline, CDR1 ENHRY and CDR2 SYGVKD. After removal of 2 bases from V and 4 bases from J, the junction contained 6 bases not matched to a gene. The CDR3 totals 16 residues. The CDR3, as DNA: TGTGCCATCAGTGAGGGTGGGACAGGGGGACGAGAGACCCAGTACTTC. Protein product: CAISEGGTGGRETQYF.

The chain combines TRBV7-2 with TRBJ2-1, with 12 bases fitting TRBD2. Germline CDR1 SGHTA, CDR2 FQGNSA. This CDR3 has 15 residues. The trim removed 3 bases at V and 3 bases at J, leaving 0 bases unmatched. In nucleotides, the CDR3 is TGTGCCAGCAGCTTGACTAGCGGGGGCTACAATGAGCAGTTCTTC. Translating it yields CASSLTSGGYNEQFF.

The rearrangement joins TRBV19 to TRBJ1-2; D is undetermined. Germline CDR1 and CDR2: LNHDA and SQIVND (reference sequence). The V end lost 4 bases, the J end lost 0 bases, and 12 bases lay between the germline ends. The CDR3 contains 15 residues. The DNA of the CDR3 is TGTGCCAGTAGTAGCCGTCTAGGCCCTAACTATGGCTACACCTTC. This sequence encodes CASSSRLGPNYGYTF.

This clone was observed once. The genes are TRBV13 and TRBJ1-3, with 7 bases fitting TRBD1. The CDR3 has 14 residues. The J segment lost 4 bases and the V segment lost 2 bases, leaving 2 bases of the junction unmatched. From germline, CDR1 is PRHDT and CDR2 FYEKMQ (reference sequence). The CDR3 coding sequence is TGTGCCAGCAGCTTAAGGGGGCCAGGAAACACCATATATTTT. Translating it yields CASSLRGPGNTIYF.

The chain carries TRBV5-4 and TRBJ1-2, with D maybe TRBD1 (6 bases). V was trimmed by 3 bases and J by 4 bases, leaving 13 bases between them. The CDR3 contains 14 residues. Per the germline V gene, CDR1 is SGHNT and CDR2 is YYREEE (reference sequence). Here the CDR3 DNA reads TGTGCCAGCAGCTCGGACAGCTCTGGCTATGGCTACACCTTC. It yields the protein CASSSDSSGYGYTF. The full variable domain, with the rest looked up from reference TRBV5-4 and TRBJ1-2, is ETGVTQSPTHLIKTRGQQVTLRCSSQSGHNTVSWYQQALGQGPQFIFQYYREEENGRGNFPPRFSGLQFPNYSSELNVNALELDDSALYLCASSSDSSGYGYTFGSGTRLTVV.

The chain joins TRBV6-5 to TRBJ1-4, with D unresolved. Trimming took off 0 bases at V and 5 bases at J, with 13 bases between the two ends. CDR3 length: 16 amino acids. From germline, CDR1 is MNHEY and CDR2 SVGAGI. In nucleotides, the CDR3 is TGTGCCAGCAGTTACTCCCTCGGGTCCCTGAATGAAAAACTGTTTTTT. It is translated as CASSYSLGSLNEKLFF.

The J gene is TRBJ1-2, the V gene TRBV4-3, with a possible D match to TRBD1 (5 bases). The CDR3 has 14 amino acids. The V and J ends lost 4 bases and 8 bases respectively, with 17 bases between them. The germline CDR1 and CDR2 sequences are LGHNA and YSLEER. The CDR3 loop is CASSPEAGGLGYTF. In nucleotides, the CDR3 is TGCGCCAGCAGCCCCGAGGCCGGGGGTCTGGGCTACACCTTC.

The genes are TRBV5-1 and TRBJ2-2; no clear D gene. Germline assignment: CDR1 SGHRS and CDR2 YFSETQ. The germline V and J ends were trimmed by 2 bases and 8 bases, with 10 bases remaining between them. The CDR3 is 13 residues long. CDR3 sequence reads: CASSFDPRGELFF. CDR3 in DNA: TGCGCCAGCAGCTTCGACCCCAGGGGGGAGCTGTTTTTT.

This clone was picked up one time. The V and J genes are TRBV6-6 and TRBJ1-2; D gene unclear. The V and J ends lost 5 bases and 5 bases respectively, with 18 bases between them. The germline V gene has CDR1 MNHNY and CDR2 SVGAGI (reference sequence). There are 15 residues in the CDR3. The CDR3 here is CASSTPHTIYYGYTF. The CDR3 DNA is TGTGCCAGCAGTACCCCCCATACTATTTATTATGGCTACACCTTC.

CDR3 protein: CASSELRGTGELFF. Written as DNA, the CDR3 is TGTGCCAGCAGTGAATTACGGGGGACCGGGGAGCTGTTTTTT. This rearrangement joins TRBV2 to TRBJ2-2, with a weak D call TRBD2 (6 bases). The germline gives CDR1 SNHLY, CDR2 FYNNEI. Trimming cost V 2 bases and J 5 bases, with 9 bases left between them. The CDR3 consists of 14 residues.

This clone was seen a handful of times. The rearrangement uses TRBV5-1 and TRBJ2-5; D is ambiguous. CDR1 and CDR2 from the germline V gene are SGHRS and YFSETQ. The length of the CDR3 is 16 residues. Deletions cut 4 bases from V and 3 bases from J, with 19 bases between. The CDR3: CASSLQTRVSKETQYF. The CDR3 DNA is TGCGCCAGCAGCCTTCAAACACGGGTTTCAAAAGAGACCCAGTACTTC.

This chain joins TRBV7-9 and TRBJ1-1; 8 positions agree with TRBD1. Per germline, CDR1 SEHNR and CDR2 FQNEAQ (reference sequence). The CDR3 contains 14 residues. The V segment lost 5 bases and the J segment 4 bases; nucleotides outside the gene matches: 6. Written as DNA, the CDR3 is TGTGCCAGCAGCCCAGGACAGGGCACCACTGAAGCTTTCTTT. Its translation: CASSPGQGTTEAFF.

The J gene is TRBJ2-7, the V gene TRBV27; TRBD1 aligns across 8 bases. CDR1 is MNHEY, CDR2 SMNVEV, per germline (reference sequence). Trimming cost V 8 bases and J 2 bases; bases outside gene matches: 5. The CDR3 spans 13 residues. The CDR3 coding sequence is TGTGCCAGCGGACTGGGACAGGCCTACGAGCAGTACTTC. As protein: CASGLGQAYEQYF.

The chain links TRBV7-3 to TRBJ1-1; 7 nucleotides line up with TRBD1. Trimming took 4 bases from V and 6 from J; bases not matched to a gene: 2. Germline values: CDR1 SGHTA, CDR2 FQGTGA. The CDR3 sequence is 12 residues long. CDR3: CASSSGTAEAFF. In DNA form, the CDR3 reads TGTGCCAGCAGCTCCGGGACAGCTGAAGCTTTCTTT.

The chain has TRBV5-1 and TRBJ2-7; TRBD1 agrees at 8 bases. J was trimmed by 4 bases and V by 4 bases; bases with no gene match: 10. This CDR3 has 15 residues. Germline assignment: CDR1 SGHRS and CDR2 YFSETQ. CDR3 DNA: TGCGCCAGCAGCCTAACAGGGGGTGCGAATTACGAGCAGTACTTC. Translated, it gives CASSLTGGANYEQYF.

This clone has more than one count but fewer than ten. The V gene is TRBV4-1, the J gene TRBJ1-6; D is unclear. CDR3 length equals 12 residues. Germline lookup yields CDR1 MGHRA and CDR2 YSYEKL. The ends were cut back, 0 bases at V and 13 bases at J, with 7 bases in the middle. The CDR3 spells CASSQDMEPLHF. The CDR3 DNA reads TGCGCCAGCAGCCAAGACATGGAGCCCCTCCACTTT.

J is TRBJ1-5 and V is TRBV27, with D perhaps TRBD1 (5 bases). Germline V gives CDR1 MNHEY, CDR2 SMNVEV (reference sequence). V was shortened by 6 bases and J by 1 base, with 7 bases between the two germline ends. CDR3 size: 13 residues. This CDR3 is CASRRTSNQPQHF. DNA for the CDR3: TGTGCCAGCAGACGGACAAGCAATCAGCCCCAGCATTTT.